This T cell receptor (beta chain) was recorded in a study of T cells after yellow fever vaccination. As for the study in general: Some fractions had low cell numbers, and these were prepared with SMART-Seq v4 Ultra Low Input. Points from the study as a whole: Peaking on day 5 versus 15, the secondary response was faster but weaker. Abundant clonotypes (contaminants from the bulk population) could be present in FACS-sorted repertoires. Most clones from primary vaccination resurfaced after the booster (approximately 97% CD4, 88% CD8).

TCRdb called the 5' RACE reads again in MiXCR, with one record for every CDR3 protein. This table has approximately 340,000 distinct CDR3 sequences, about 9.5% appearing once. Comment on this clonotype: Its antigen is still unknown.

The material was PBMCs, obtained on the day of the first yellow fever vaccination. This sequence originates from a man aged 18-30 years who received the YFV17D yellow fever vaccine.

The CDR3 coding sequence is TGCGCCAGCAGCGTACCACAGGGGACCCAGTACTTC. Its protein is CASSVPQGTQYF. The rearrangement joins TRBV4-1 to TRBJ2-5, with TRBD1 as a possible D gene (6 bases). Germline V CDR1 and CDR2: MGHRA, YSYEKL. Trimming left V 5 bases short and J 7 bases short, with 11 bases between. The CDR3 spans 12 residues.